This T cell receptor beta chain was profiled in a study of T cells in localized non-small cell lung cancer. CDR3 size: 16 residues. Germline lookup yields CDR1 MNHGY and CDR2 SAAAGT. V lost 0 bases and J lost 5; bases outside the gene matches: 6. Sequencing used immunoSEQ multiplex PCR; TCRdb keeps in-frame clones, though not all of them. The data show about 710 clones, around 19% seen once. By its share, this clone is large. The source is a man aged 35-75 years with stage III squamous cell lung carcinoma. The rearrangement uses TRBV6-8 and TRBJ2-2; 7 bases map to TRBD1. The sample here was normal lung tissue next to the tumor, taken before any cancer treatment. The CDR3 region has the DNA TGTGCCAGCAGTTACTCAGCAGGGGGAAATACCGGGGAGCTGTTTTTT. Translated: CASSYSAGGNTGELFF.